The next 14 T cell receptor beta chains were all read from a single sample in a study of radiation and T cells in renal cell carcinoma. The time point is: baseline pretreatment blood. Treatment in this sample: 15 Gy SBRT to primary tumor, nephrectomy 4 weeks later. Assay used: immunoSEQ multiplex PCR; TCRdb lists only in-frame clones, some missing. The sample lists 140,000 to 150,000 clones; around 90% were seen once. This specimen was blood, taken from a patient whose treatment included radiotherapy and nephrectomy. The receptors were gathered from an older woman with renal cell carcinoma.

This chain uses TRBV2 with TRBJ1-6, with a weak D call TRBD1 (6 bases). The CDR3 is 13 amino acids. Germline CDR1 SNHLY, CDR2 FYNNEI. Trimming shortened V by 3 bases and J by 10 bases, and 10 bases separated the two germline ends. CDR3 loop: CASSDTGISPLHF. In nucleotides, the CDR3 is TGTGCCAGCAGTGACACAGGGATATCACCCCTCCACTTT.

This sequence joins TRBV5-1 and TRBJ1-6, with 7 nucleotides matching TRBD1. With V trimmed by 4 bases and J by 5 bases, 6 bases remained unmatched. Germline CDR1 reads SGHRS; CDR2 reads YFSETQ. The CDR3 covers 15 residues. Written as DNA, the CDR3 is TGCGCCAGCAGCGAGGGGGGACAGAATAATTCACCCCTCCACTTT. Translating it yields CASSEGGQNNSPLHF.

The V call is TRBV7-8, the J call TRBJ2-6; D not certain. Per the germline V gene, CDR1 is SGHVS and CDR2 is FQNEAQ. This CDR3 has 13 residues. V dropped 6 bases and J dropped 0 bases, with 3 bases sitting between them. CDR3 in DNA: TGTGCCAGCAGGCCCTCTGGGGCCAACGTCCTGACTTTC. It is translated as CASRPSGANVLTF.

The CDR3 coding sequence is TGTGCCAGTAGTATAGAACGCGGTACCGGGGAGCTGTTTTTT. Its translation is CASSIERGTGELFF. The gene calls are TRBV19 and TRBJ2-2; D is ambiguous. This CDR3 is built from 14 residues. V was shortened by 0 bases and J by 5 bases, with 7 bases between the two germline ends. Per germline, CDR1 LNHDA and CDR2 SQIVND (reference sequence).

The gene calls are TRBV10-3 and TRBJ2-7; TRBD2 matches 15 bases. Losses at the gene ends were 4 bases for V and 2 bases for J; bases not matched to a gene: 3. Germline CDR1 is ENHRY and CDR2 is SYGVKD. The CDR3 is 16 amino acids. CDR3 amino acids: CAISGTSGGAPYEQYF. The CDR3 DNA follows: TGTGCCATCAGTGGGACTAGCGGGGGGGCCCCCTACGAGCAGTACTTC.

The CDR3 reads CASSSSAGTGGRGYTF. The DNA for the CDR3 is TGTGCCAGCAGTTCCTCCGCCGGGACAGGGGGTCGTGGCTACACCTTC. The chain joins TRBV27 to TRBJ1-2; 11 bases align to TRBD1. Germline trimming cut 4 bases from V and 7 bases from J; bases unmatched to any gene: 11. The CDR3 has 16 amino acids. CDR1 and CDR2 from the germline V gene are MNHEY and SMNVEV (reference sequence).

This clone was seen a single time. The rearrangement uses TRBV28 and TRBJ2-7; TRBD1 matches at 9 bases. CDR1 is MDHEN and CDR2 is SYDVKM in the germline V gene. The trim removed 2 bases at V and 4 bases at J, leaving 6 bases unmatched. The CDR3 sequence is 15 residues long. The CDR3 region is CASSLIGTGRYEQYF. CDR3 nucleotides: TGTGCCAGCAGTTTAATTGGGACAGGGAGGTACGAGCAGTACTTC.

Here the CDR3 reads CASTQDTYSGNTIYF. As DNA, the CDR3 is TGCGCCAGCACCCAGGACACTTACTCTGGAAACACCATATATTTT. This chain uses TRBV5-1 with TRBJ1-3; the D gene is possibly TRBD1 (5 bases). V lost 6 bases to trimming and J lost 0 bases, with 13 bases between them. This CDR3 has 15 residues. Germline CDR1 SGHRS, CDR2 YFSETQ.

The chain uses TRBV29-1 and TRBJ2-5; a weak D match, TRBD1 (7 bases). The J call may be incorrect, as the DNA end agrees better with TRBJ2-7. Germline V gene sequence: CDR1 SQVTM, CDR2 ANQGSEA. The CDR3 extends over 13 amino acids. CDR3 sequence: CSAGTQQGYEQYF. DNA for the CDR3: TGCAGCGCCGGGACTCAACAGGGGTACGAGCAGTACTTC.

CDR3 region: CASSLAGIQNSPLHF. The CDR3 region has the DNA TGTGCCAGCAGCTTAGCAGGGATCCAGAATTCACCCCTCCACTTT. This chain links TRBV7-2 with TRBJ1-6; D ambiguous. V shed 0 bases and J shed 7 bases, with 10 bases lying between them. Germline V gene sequence: CDR1 SGHTA, CDR2 FQGNSA. The CDR3 consists of 15 residues.

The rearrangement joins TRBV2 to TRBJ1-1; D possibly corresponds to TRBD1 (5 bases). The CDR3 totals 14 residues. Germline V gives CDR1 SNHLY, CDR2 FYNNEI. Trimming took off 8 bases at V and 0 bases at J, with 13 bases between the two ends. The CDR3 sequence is CASQIQGMNTEAFF. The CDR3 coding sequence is TGTGCCAGCCAGATTCAGGGCATGAACACTGAAGCTTTCTTT.

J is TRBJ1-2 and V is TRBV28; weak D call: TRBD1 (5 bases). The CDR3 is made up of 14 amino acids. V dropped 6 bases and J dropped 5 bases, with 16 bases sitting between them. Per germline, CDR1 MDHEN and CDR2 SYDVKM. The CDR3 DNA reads TGTGCCAGCAGCACAACCGGGACCCCTTATGGCTACACCTTC. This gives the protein CASSTTGTPYGYTF.

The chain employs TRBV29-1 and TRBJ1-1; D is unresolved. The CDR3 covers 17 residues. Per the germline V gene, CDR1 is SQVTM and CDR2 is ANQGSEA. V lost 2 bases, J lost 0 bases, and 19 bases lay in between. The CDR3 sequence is CSVEWFGSGILNTEAFF. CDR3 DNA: TGCAGCGTTGAATGGTTCGGGAGCGGGATATTGAACACTGAAGCTTTCTTT.

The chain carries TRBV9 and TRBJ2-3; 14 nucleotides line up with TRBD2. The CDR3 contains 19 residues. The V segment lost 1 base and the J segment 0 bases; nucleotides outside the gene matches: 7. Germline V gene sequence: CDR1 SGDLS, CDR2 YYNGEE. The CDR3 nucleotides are TGTGCCAGCAGCGTAAGGGGGACTAGCGGGGGCCAAAGCACAGATACGCAGTATTTT. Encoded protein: CASSVRGTSGGQSTDTQYF.